This T cell receptor beta chain was sequenced during a study of B cell selection in AIRE deficiency. Conventional CD4 T cells were sorted as CD4+CD127+ cells. The V and J ends lost 3 bases and 2 bases, in that order; junction bases with no gene match: 3. The CDR3 runs 17 residues. CDR1 is SEHNR, CDR2 FQNEAQ, per germline (reference sequence). Produced via immunoSEQ multiplex PCR; TCRdb's table is partial and in-frame only. The sample contains 20,000 to 25,000 clones, roughly 98% of which appear only once. The sequence came from a human donor with AIRE deficiency. The V call is TRBV7-9, the J call TRBJ2-1; the match to TRBD2 covers 14 bases. The source material was conventional CD4+ T cells sorted from PBMCs. Here the CDR3 reads CASSFRLAGGAYNEQFF. CDR3 nucleotides: TGTGCCAGCAGCTTCCGACTAGCGGGAGGGGCCTACAATGAGCAGTTCTTC. Combining the CDR3 with reference TRBV7-9 and TRBJ2-1 gives the whole variable domain DTGVSQNPRHKITKRGQNVTFRCDPISEHNRLYWYRQTLGQGPEFLTYFQNEAQLEKSRLLSDRFSAERPKGSFSTLEIQRTEQGDSAMYLCASSFRLAGGAYNEQFFGPGTRLTVL.